This is a list of T cell receptor beta chains from one sample in a study of beta chain features in type 1 diabetes. Sequenced by immunoSEQ multiplex PCR; TCRdb stores in-frame clones only, minus some. Of 150,000 or so clones listed, about 9.2% were seen once; the top ten hold approximately 0.68%. The sample was central memory CD4+ T cells from blood. The receptor set was obtained from a man aged 18 to 29 in good health. Each CDR3 is given with its conserved first and last residue. Fields, in order: J gene, D gene, clone size, V gene, CDR3 protein, CDR3 DNA. The D gene is left open where the match is weak. The size of a clone is reported for some rows only, either as once, few or many, or as a class for expanded clones.

J: TRBJ1-2
D: NA
size: NA
V: TRBV7-2
CDR3: CASSLTQNYGYTF
DNA: TGTGCCAGCAGCTTAACACAAAACTATGGCTACACCTTC

J: TRBJ2-2
D: TRBD1
size: NA
V: TRBV7-6
CDR3: CASSLSAGGTGELFF
DNA: TGTGCCAGCAGCTTATCGGCAGGGGGTACCGGGGAGCTGTTTTTT

J: TRBJ2-3
D: TRBD1
size: few
V: TRBV10-3
CDR3: CATRDSRSTDTQYF
DNA: TGTGCCACCCGGGACAGCAGATCCACAGATACGCAGTATTTT

J: TRBJ2-6
D: TRBD2
size: NA
V: TRBV30
CDR3: CAWRTRDWGGAGANVLTF
DNA: TGTGCCTGGAGAACCCGAGACTGGGGGGGGGCTGGGGCCAACGTCCTGACTTTC

J: TRBJ2-1
D: NA
size: many
V: TRBV7-9
CDR3: CASSLDGQPYNEQFF
DNA: TGTGCCAGCAGCTTAGATGGGCAACCATACAATGAGCAGTTCTTC

J: TRBJ2-1
D: TRBD2
size: few
V: TRBV7-9
CDR3: CASSFGGGGWDEQFF
DNA: TGTGCCAGCAGCTTCGGCGGGGGGGGCTGGGATGAGCAGTTCTTC

J: TRBJ2-4
D: NA
size: few
V: TRBV20-1
CDR3: CSSNRENIQYF
DNA: TGCAGTAGTAACCGGGAAAACATTCAGTACTTC

J: TRBJ1-1
D: TRBD1
size: NA
V: TRBV6-5
CDR3: CASRLTGGTEAFF
DNA: TGTGCCAGCAGACTGACAGGGGGCACTGAAGCTTTCTTT

J: TRBJ2-3
D: TRBD1
size: few
V: TRBV27
CDR3: CASSSRQGEDTQYF
DNA: TGTGCCAGCAGTTCCCGACAGGGCGAAGATACGCAGTATTTT

J: TRBJ2-1
D: TRBD2
size: NA
V: TRBV5-6
CDR3: CASSLSGGYNEQFF
DNA: TGTGCCAGCAGCTTATCGGGGGGCTACAATGAGCAGTTCTTC

J: TRBJ2-1
D: NA
size: NA
V: TRBV7-2
CDR3: CASSSGGRNNEQFF
DNA: TGTGCCAGCAGCTCCGGGGGGCGGAACAATGAGCAGTTCTTC

J: TRBJ1-2
D: NA
size: few
V: TRBV18
CDR3: CASSGGTARYGYTF
DNA: TGTGCCAGCTCAGGCGGGACGGCCCGCTATGGCTACACCTTC

J: TRBJ1-2
D: NA
size: few
V: TRBV7-9
CDR3: CASSLDSFAYGYTF
DNA: TGTGCCAGCAGCTTAGATAGTTTTGCCTATGGCTACACCTTC

J: TRBJ2-2
D: NA
size: NA
V: TRBV9
CDR3: CASSVDRGAVGELFF
DNA: TGTGCCAGCAGCGTAGACCGGGGGGCGGTCGGGGAGCTGTTTTTT

J: TRBJ1-2
D: TRBD1
size: few
V: TRBV29-1
CDR3: CSVTGTGGHGYTF
DNA: TGCAGCGTAACCGGGACAGGGGGCCATGGCTACACCTTC

J: TRBJ2-3
D: TRBD1
size: few
V: TRBV7-2
CDR3: CASSPRTGGADTQYF
DNA: TGTGCCAGCAGCCCGAGGACAGGGGGCGCAGATACGCAGTATTTT

J: TRBJ2-7
D: TRBD2
size: NA
V: TRBV5-5
CDR3: CASSFSGGAYEQYF
DNA: TGTGCCAGCAGCTTTAGCGGGGGGGCCTACGAGCAGTACTTC

J: TRBJ2-1
D: NA
size: many
V: TRBV29-1
CDR3: CSERTTIYNEQFF
DNA: TGCAGCGAACGGACAACCATCTACAATGAGCAGTTCTTC

J: TRBJ2-1
D: TRBD2
size: few
V: TRBV4-2
CDR3: CASSQDHLSGGRGEQFF
DNA: TGTGCCAGCAGCCAAGACCACCTTAGCGGGGGGAGAGGTGAGCAGTTCTTC

J: TRBJ2-7
D: NA
size: NA
V: TRBV11-3
CDR3: CASSPPGVHEQYF
DNA: TGTGCCAGCAGCCCCCCAGGGGTTCACGAGCAGTACTTC

J: TRBJ2-2
D: NA
size: few
V: TRBV2
CDR3: CASSEVAAGELFF
DNA: TGTGCCAGCAGTGAAGTGGCAGCCGGGGAGCTGTTTTTT

J: TRBJ1-2
D: NA
size: NA
V: TRBV6-5
CDR3: CASSYSGASGMYGYTF
DNA: TGTGCCAGCAGTTACTCGGGTGCGTCAGGGATGTATGGCTACACCTTC

J: TRBJ1-2
D: TRBD1
size: few
V: TRBV6-5
CDR3: CASRGTGEHYGYTF
DNA: TGTGCCAGCAGAGGGACAGGGGAGCACTATGGCTACACCTTC

J: TRBJ2-2
D: TRBD1
size: few
V: TRBV5-6
CDR3: CASSTRQGPTLGELFF
DNA: TGTGCCAGCAGCACCCGACAGGGGCCAACCCTCGGGGAGCTGTTTTTT

J: TRBJ2-7
D: NA
size: NA
V: TRBV11-3
CDR3: CASSQGAAFYEQYF
DNA: TGTGCCAGCAGCCAGGGCGCGGCCTTCTACGAGCAGTACTTC

J: TRBJ2-1
D: TRBD1
size: few
V: TRBV5-1
CDR3: CASSLERTGPGNEQFF
DNA: TGCGCCAGCAGCTTGGAGCGGACAGGGCCAGGTAATGAGCAGTTCTTC

J: TRBJ2-1
D: TRBD1
size: few
V: TRBV5-1
CDR3: CASSLAGQGENEQFF
DNA: TGCGCCAGCAGCTTGGCAGGACAGGGAGAAAATGAGCAGTTCTTC

J: TRBJ2-3
D: NA
size: few
V: TRBV5-4
CDR3: CASSAGSTDTQYF
DNA: TGTGCCAGCAGCGCCGGGAGCACAGATACGCAGTATTTT

J: TRBJ2-1
D: TRBD2
size: NA
V: TRBV9
CDR3: CASSVALAGVREQFF
DNA: TGTGCCAGCAGCGTAGCGCTAGCGGGGGTTCGGGAGCAGTTCTTC

J: TRBJ2-3
D: NA
size: NA
V: TRBV4-3
CDR3: CASSHGRGQGWPDTQYF
DNA: TGCGCCAGCAGCCATGGAAGGGGCCAGGGGTGGCCAGATACGCAGTATTTT

J: TRBJ2-4
D: TRBD2
size: few
V: TRBV4-1
CDR3: CASSQRTAFLAGGPKNIQYF
DNA: TGCGCCAGCAGCCAACGCACCGCATTTCTAGCGGGGGGCCCAAAAAACATTCAGTACTTC

J: TRBJ1-6
D: NA
size: NA
V: TRBV30
CDR3: CAWSGQNSPLHF
DNA: TGTGCCTGGAGTGGACAAAACTCACCCCTCCACTTT

J: TRBJ2-1
D: TRBD2
size: few
V: TRBV19
CDR3: CATGTSIGEQFF
DNA: TGTGCCACCGGGACTAGTATCGGTGAGCAGTTCTTC

J: TRBJ1-5
D: TRBD1
size: few
V: TRBV7-2
CDR3: CASRDWTGSNQPQHF
DNA: TGTGCCAGCAGAGATTGGACAGGGAGCAATCAGCCCCAGCATTTT

J: TRBJ2-7
D: TRBD2
size: NA
V: TRBV27
CDR3: CASSVSGRTPYEQYF
DNA: TGTGCCAGCAGTGTATCCGGGAGGACCCCCTACGAGCAGTACTTC

J: TRBJ2-1
D: NA
size: few
V: TRBV9
CDR3: CASSEDGGSYNEQFF
DNA: TGTGCCAGCAGCGAAGACGGGGGCTCCTACAATGAGCAGTTCTTC

J: TRBJ2-7
D: NA
size: NA
V: TRBV5-1
CDR3: CASSPGGQGGLEQYF
DNA: TGCGCCAGCAGCCCCGGGGGACAAGGGGGCCTCGAGCAGTACTTC

J: TRBJ2-7
D: NA
size: few
V: TRBV6-6
CDR3: CASSYTGTYEQYF
DNA: TGTGCCAGCAGTTACACAGGTACCTACGAGCAGTACTTC

J: TRBJ2-5
D: TRBD1
size: few
V: TRBV7-2
CDR3: CASTKTGAGTETQYF
DNA: TGTGCCAGCACCAAGACAGGGGCAGGGACAGAGACCCAGTACTTC

J: TRBJ2-1
D: NA
size: few
V: TRBV6-1
CDR3: CASSEASYHYNEQFF
DNA: TGTGCCAGCAGTGAAGCCTCCTACCACTACAATGAGCAGTTCTTC

J: TRBJ2-1
D: TRBD2
size: few
V: TRBV11-1
CDR3: CASSLRVAGVGNEQFF
DNA: TGTGCCAGCAGCTTGCGTGTAGCGGGGGTGGGCAATGAGCAGTTCTTC

J: TRBJ2-3
D: NA
size: few
V: TRBV5-6
CDR3: CASSWRTSSTDTQYF
DNA: TGTGCCAGCAGCTGGAGGACGTCTAGCACAGATACGCAGTATTTT

J: TRBJ1-1
D: NA
size: many
V: TRBV19
CDR3: CASSIQQGTEAFF
DNA: TGTGCCAGTAGTATCCAACAGGGAACTGAAGCTTTCTTT

J: TRBJ2-5
D: NA
size: few
V: TRBV7-2
CDR3: CASSLVGPSEMRETQYF
DNA: TGTGCCAGCAGCTTAGTGGGGCCGAGTGAGATGAGAGAGACCCAGTACTTC

J: TRBJ2-6
D: NA
size: few
V: TRBV19
CDR3: CASSIRQVGANVLTF
DNA: TGTGCCAGTAGTATCCGACAGGTTGGGGCCAACGTCCTGACTTTC

J: TRBJ2-7
D: NA
size: NA
V: TRBV6-4
CDR3: CASSDSSIEQYF
DNA: TGTGCCAGCAGTGACTCGAGCATCGAGCAGTACTTC

J: TRBJ2-1
D: TRBD2
size: few
V: TRBV6-6
CDR3: CASRRLAGGPGEQFF
DNA: TGTGCCAGCAGAAGACTAGCGGGGGGGCCGGGTGAGCAGTTCTTC

J: TRBJ2-3
D: NA
size: few
V: TRBV27
CDR3: CASSLRGALDTQYF
DNA: TGTGCCAGCAGTTTACGGGGGGCGTTGGATACGCAGTATTTT

J: TRBJ1-4
D: NA
size: many
V: TRBV7-2
CDR3: CASSRQLRDEKLFF
DNA: TGTGCCAGCAGTAGACAGTTAAGAGATGAAAAACTGTTTTTT

J: TRBJ2-7
D: TRBD1
size: NA
V: TRBV4-1
CDR3: CASSRTGASSYEQYF
DNA: TGCGCCAGCAGCCGAACAGGGGCCTCCAGCTACGAGCAGTACTTC

J: TRBJ1-5
D: TRBD1
size: few
V: TRBV30
CDR3: CAWRYGGQSNQPQHF
DNA: TGTGCCTGGAGATACGGGGGACAGTCCAATCAGCCCCAGCATTTT

J: TRBJ2-7
D: TRBD1
size: few
V: TRBV27
CDR3: CASSSGTGKSSYEQYF
DNA: TGTGCCAGCAGTTCCGGGACAGGGAAAAGCTCCTACGAGCAGTACTTC

J: TRBJ1-5
D: TRBD1
size: NA
V: TRBV6-1
CDR3: CASSERQGGQPQHF
DNA: TGTGCCAGCAGTGAACGACAGGGCGGACAGCCCCAGCATTTT

J: TRBJ2-7
D: TRBD1
size: few
V: TRBV27
CDR3: CASRTPLRDRGGEQYF
DNA: TGTGCCAGCAGGACTCCCCTACGGGACAGGGGGGGTGAGCAGTACTTC